Described below is a single T cell receptor (beta chain) sequence and its context. This clonotype was counted at least ten times. Its antigen specificity is not known. Base quality data are lacking; no much larger clone is found one base away. The CDR3 goes from the cysteine to the phenylalanine over 12 residues. The read is trimmed to its CDR3 DNA, 36 bases read in frame from base 1. Germline trimming amounts to 5 bases on V and 1 base on J, with 0 as the count of junction bases outside the gene matches. CDR1 and CDR2, per the germline V gene, are SQVTM and ANQGSEA. Library prep was done by multiplex PCR. The data were produced on an Illumina HiSeq 4000. iRepertoire HTBI primers and Arm-PCR amplification of CDR3 regions were used to construct TCR beta libraries. Before sequencing, the PCR products underwent gel purification. For the original study's pipeline: Across samples, 60 to 80 TRBV and 13 to 15 TRBJ segments were identified and used for gene usage analysis of CDR3 amino acid clonotypes. Filtered high-quality paired reads were merged into contigs using COPE and FqMerger. BLAST was used to align contigs to the IMGT TRBV, TRBD and TRBJ reference genes, and CDR3 was defined following IMGT. Clonotypes above 0.1% frequency were classified as highly expanded clones. Shannon entropy served as the measure of repertoire diversity, while the Gini coefficient captured V-J evenness. Public clonotypes were defined as clonotypes shared by more than one individual. In TCRdb, the public reads were trimmed at Q25 with fastp and aligned with MiXCR, with productive beta chains retained. Merged by CDR3 protein, the rows form single entries marked with the most common genes and DNA. What appears here as the V and J calls and clone size reflects TCRdb's work, not the paper's. This sample holds approximately 250,000 distinct CDR3 sequences; 15% to 20% were observed only once. Clones ranked in the top ten supply less than 25% of the sample.

The sample comes from a study of regulatory T cells in long-lasting Graves disease (dated by TCRdb to the early 2020s). As for the study more broadly: In the newly diagnosed Graves' disease group, patients had been taking antithyroid drugs for less than 3 months. Peripheral blood TCR sequencing and RNA sequencing compared persistent Graves' disease patients with newly diagnosed Graves' disease patients. The study was conducted in China and was registered as a clinical trial. A total of around 35 samples underwent TCR sequencing, from about 13 patients with persistent Graves' disease and 20 or so patients with newly diagnosed Graves' disease. The full study reports these points: Sequencing and analysis were restricted to the TCR beta chain. Compared with newly diagnosed patients, persistent Graves' disease patients had lower TCR Shannon entropy and fewer highly expanded clones, which suggests clonal expansion. The small sample size was acknowledged by the authors as a limitation that may reduce accuracy. Persistent patients shared more public clonotypes among themselves (2,741) than newly diagnosed patients did (more than 950). Preferential use of TRBV28, TRBJ1-2 and TRBJ2-5 was observed in persistent disease, whereas TRBV20-1 and TRBJ2-1 were favored in newly diagnosed disease. Peripheral blood alone was examined, since thyroid tissue, which constituted the primary lesion, could not be accessed.

According to the study, the label for this sample's time point signals: newly diagnosed GD, antithyroid drugs for less than 3 months. RNA was extracted from PBMCs in TRIzol for both TCR sequencing and RNA sequencing. The diagnosis of Graves' disease was made according to American Thyroid Association guidelines. Patients were recruited from an endocrinology department in Xi'an, China. From each patient, around 9.3 milliliters of peripheral blood was collected into an EDTA anticoagulant tube. Ficoll Paque Plus density gradient separation was used to isolate PBMCs, and no additional T cell sorting was done. An Agilent 2100 Bioanalyzer and agarose gel were used to check RNA quality, and a NanoDrop 2000 was used to measure RNA concentration.

This chain is built from TRBV29-1 and TRBJ2-5; TRBD1 agrees with 8 junctional bases. The TCR sequence derives from a female donor with Graves disease. The source was peripheral blood mononuclear cells (PBMCs), collected at new diagnosis, from a patient treated with antithyroid drugs. The CDR3 has the sequence CSVTGGQETQYF. At the DNA level, the sequence is TGCAGCGTTACAGGGGGCCAAGAGACCCAGTACTTC.